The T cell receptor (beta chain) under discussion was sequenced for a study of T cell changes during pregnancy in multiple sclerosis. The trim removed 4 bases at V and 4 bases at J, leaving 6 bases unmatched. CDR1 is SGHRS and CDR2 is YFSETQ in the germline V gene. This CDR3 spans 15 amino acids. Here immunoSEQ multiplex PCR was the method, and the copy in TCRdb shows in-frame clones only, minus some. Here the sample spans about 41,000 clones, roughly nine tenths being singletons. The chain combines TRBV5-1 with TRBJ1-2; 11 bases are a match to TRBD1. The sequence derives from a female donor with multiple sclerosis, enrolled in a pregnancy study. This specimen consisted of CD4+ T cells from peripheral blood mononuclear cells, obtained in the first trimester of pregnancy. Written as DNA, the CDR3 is TGCGCCAGCAGCGAGGGACAGGGGGATCTCTATGGCTACACCTTC. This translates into CASSEGQGDLYGYTF.